The 15 T cell receptor beta chains below were found in one sample sequenced in a study of control samples from healthy donors and cancer patients. TCRdb's table, derived via immunoSEQ multiplex PCR, lists solely in-frame clones and lacks some. The data show roughly 64,000 clones, approximately 90% seen once. The sequencing input was PBMCs. These receptors all come from a woman aged 50 to 65 with colorectal cancer.

This clone came up a few times. The V and J genes are TRBV19 and TRBJ1-5; D remains unclear. Trimming removed 2 bases from V and 3 bases from J, with 5 bases in between. There are 13 residues in the CDR3. CDR1 and CDR2 (germline): LNHDA, SQIVND (reference sequence). CDR3 residues: CASSIRANQPQHF. DNA of the CDR3: TGTGCCAGTAGTATAAGGGCCAATCAGCCCCAGCATTTT.

The V gene is TRBV27, the J gene TRBJ1-2; 12 bases fit TRBD1. The trim removed 7 bases at V and 4 bases at J, leaving 22 bases unmatched. CDR1 is MNHEY and CDR2 is SMNVEV in the germline V gene (reference sequence). The CDR3 is 20 residues long. This chain's CDR3 is CASTPRIRDRGLLFGYGYTF. In DNA form, the CDR3 reads TGTGCCAGCACTCCTAGGATCCGGGACAGGGGGCTTTTATTTGGCTATGGCTACACCTTC.

In its sample, this clone was seen a few times. V usage is TRBV21-1 and J usage is TRBJ2-3; TRBD2, as called in the table, went unchecked against the DNA. TRBV21-1 is recorded as a pseudogene. This CDR3 has 14 amino acids. This chain's CDR3 is CARPSGVCGDTQYF. The CDR3 DNA reads TGTGCCAGACCTTCGGGTGTTTGTGGAGATACGCAGTATTTT.

This chain uses TRBV15 with TRBJ1-1; 8 bases match TRBD1. This CDR3 is 14 amino acids long. Germline lookup yields CDR1 LNHNV and CDR2 YYDKDF (reference sequence). The V and J ends lost 2 bases and 12 bases, in that order; junction bases with no gene match: 11. The CDR3 reads CATSRSGQGGLSFF. CDR3 DNA: TGTGCCACCAGCAGATCCGGACAGGGAGGGTTGTCTTTCTTT.

V and J are TRBV9 and TRBJ1-1, with 8 bases aligning to TRBD1. Germline-derived CDR1 and CDR2 are SGDLS and YYNGEE. There are 13 residues in the CDR3. The V and J ends lost 3 bases and 4 bases, in that order; junction bases with no gene match: 2. This CDR3 reads CASSETGATEAFF. The CDR3 nucleotides read TGTGCCAGCAGCGAGACAGGGGCCACTGAAGCTTTCTTT.

This clone was seen a few times. The CDR3 DNA reads TGTGCCAGCAGAGGTCGAGGGTGGGACACCGGGGAGCTGTTTTTT. Its protein is CASRGRGWDTGELFF. J is TRBJ2-2 and V is TRBV6-5; D might be TRBD2 (5 bases). V was shortened by 6 bases and J by 3 bases, with 14 bases between the two germline ends. The CDR3 is made up of 15 amino acids. From germline, CDR1 is MNHEY and CDR2 SVGAGI.

The V and J genes are TRBV28 and TRBJ1-4; D is possibly TRBD1 (5 bases). Trimming cost V 6 bases and J 0 bases, with 14 bases left between them. Germline-derived CDR1 and CDR2 are MDHEN and SYDVKM. The CDR3 loop spans 16 amino acids. The CDR3 DNA is TGTGCCAGCAGCCGCCCGGGGGTCGCAACTAATGAAAAACTGTTTTTT. Its translation: CASSRPGVATNEKLFF.

The chain has TRBV11-2 and TRBJ2-1, with D maybe TRBD2 (6 bases). V gave up 2 bases and J gave up 1 base, with 12 bases separating them. Germline V gene data show CDR1 as SGHAT and CDR2 as FQNNGV. The CDR3 is 16 residues long. The CDR3 DNA reads TGTGCCAGCAGCTTAATTTACGGGGGATCCTACAATGAGCAGTTCTTC. Amino acids: CASSLIYGGSYNEQFF.

The chain uses TRBV19 and TRBJ1-2; D may be TRBD1 (6 bases). This CDR3 region has 14 residues. Trimming removed 6 bases from V and 5 bases from J, with 16 bases in between. Germline CDR1 LNHDA, CDR2 SQIVND (reference sequence). CDR3 sequence: CASRLHRESYGYTF. CDR3 in DNA: TGTGCCAGTAGGCTCCACAGGGAGAGTTATGGCTACACCTTC.

The chain has TRBV28 and TRBJ2-1; the match to TRBD2 covers 10 bases. J was trimmed by 8 bases and V by 6 bases; bases with no gene match: 13. From germline, CDR1 is MDHEN and CDR2 SYDVKM. CDR3 size: 16 residues. For the CDR3, the DNA is TGTGCCAGCAGCAATGCCCCGGCTAGCGGGAGTGATGAGCAGTTCTTC. Protein: CASSNAPASGSDEQFF.

The chain has TRBV5-4 and TRBJ2-2; either TRBD1 or TRBD2 may fit D (5 bases each). Germline CDR1 is SGHNT and CDR2 is YYREEE (reference sequence). The CDR3 loop spans 18 amino acids. V lost 1 base to trimming and J lost 0 bases, with 16 bases between them. The CDR3 sequence is CASSLRVGRAANTGELFF. The CDR3, as DNA: TGTGCCAGCAGCTTGCGGGTGGGGCGGGCCGCGAACACCGGGGAGCTGTTTTTT.

J is TRBJ2-7 and V is TRBV3-1 (or the pseudogene TRBV3-2); no reliable D call. This CDR3 has 12 amino acids. V gave up 5 bases and J gave up 6 bases, with 11 bases separating them. Germline CDR1 and CDR2: LGHDT and YNNKEL (reference sequence). CDR3 in DNA: TGTGCCAGCAGCACCTACGAGCGCGAGCAGTACTTC. Its translation is CASSTYEREQYF.

This chain connects TRBV24-1 to TRBJ2-1; D might be TRBD2 (6 bases). V dropped 2 bases and J dropped 3 bases, with 7 bases sitting between them. CDR1 is KGHDR and CDR2 is SFDVKD in the germline V gene. The CDR3 has 14 residues. The CDR3 coding sequence is TGTGCCACCAGTGATTGGAGGGTCTACAATGAGCAGTTCTTC. Translating gives CATSDWRVYNEQFF.

The chain recombines TRBV10-3 with TRBJ1-4; the D gene is possibly TRBD1 (6 bases). The CDR3 length is 13 residues. The germline CDR1 and CDR2 sequences are ENHRY and SYGVKD. V was shortened by 7 bases and J by 4 bases, with 10 bases between the two germline ends. The CDR3 coding sequence is TGTGCCATCAACGGGGGCGGTAATGAAAAACTGTTTTTT. Translated, it gives CAINGGGNEKLFF.

The chain combines TRBV5-8 with TRBJ2-5, with D perhaps matching TRBD1 or TRBD2 (5 bases each). Germline CDR1 and CDR2: SGHTS and YDEGEE. The CDR3 spans 17 residues. The V gene lost 0 bases and the J gene lost 4 bases, with 19 bases spanning the gap. The DNA for the CDR3 is TGTGCCAGCAGCTTGGACTTTTACCGGGACCCCCGAGAGACCCAGTACTTC. Amino acid sequence: CASSLDFYRDPRETQYF.